This T cell receptor beta chain is from a study of control samples from healthy donors and cancer patients. The data were produced by immunoSEQ multiplex PCR, yet TCRdb's version contains in-frame clones alone and is incomplete. The repertoire consists of over 100,000 clones, with about 87% occurring once and the leading ten covering 3.4%. CDR1 LGHNA and CDR2 YSLEER come from the germline V gene. CDR3 size: 16 residues. V was clipped by 0 bases and J by 6 bases, with 15 bases between them. The receptor was isolated from a middle-aged man in good health. The chain uses TRBV4-3 and TRBJ2-1, with D maybe TRBD1 (6 bases). The sample taken for sequencing was blood. The CDR3, as DNA: TGCGCCAGCAGCCAAGATGGACAGACTACCGGCAATGAGCAGTTCTTC. The encoded protein is CASSQDGQTTGNEQFF.